Listed below are T cell receptor beta chains from one sample, sequenced in a study of T cells in Graves' hyperthyroidism and ophthalmopathy. TCRdb processed the multiplex PCR reads anew with MiXCR; each CDR3 protein has one entry. The repertoire holds some 360,000 distinct CDR3 sequences, with roughly 13% as singletons. The sequencing sample was made of blood. Receptors were obtained from a woman aged 60 to 75 with Graves' hyperthyroidism. Both conserved end residues are part of each CDR3. The order of the fields is J gene, clone size, V gene, D gene, CDR3 DNA, CDR3 protein. The D gene is left open where the match is weak. Where a row states a size, it is once, few, many or the class of an expanded clone; other rows omit it.

j_call: TRBJ1-5
clone_size: many
v_call: TRBV12-3/TRBV12-4
d_call: NA
cdr3_nt: TGTGCCAGCAGTTTGGCTGGGGTAGGTCAGCCCCAGCATTTT
cdr3_aa: CASSLAGVGQPQHF

j_call: TRBJ1-2
clone_size: NA
v_call: TRBV11-1
d_call: NA
cdr3_nt: TGTGCCAGCAGCTCCCAAACTTTAGCTAACTATGGCTACACCTTC
cdr3_aa: CASSSQTLANYGYTF

j_call: TRBJ2-1
clone_size: many
v_call: TRBV18
d_call: TRBD1
cdr3_nt: TGTGCCAGCTCACCCCCCGGGACAGTGGGCAATGAGCAGTTCTTC
cdr3_aa: CASSPPGTVGNEQFF

j_call: TRBJ2-7
clone_size: many
v_call: TRBV28
d_call: TRBD1
cdr3_nt: TGTGCCAGCAGTCCCAGACAGGGGGCCGTTAGGGAGCAGTACTTC
cdr3_aa: CASSPRQGAVREQYF

j_call: TRBJ2-1
clone_size: few
v_call: TRBV19
d_call: NA
cdr3_nt: TGTGCCAGTAGTATGAGGAAATCCTACAATAAGCAGTTCTTC
cdr3_aa: CASSMRKSYNKQFF

j_call: TRBJ2-5
clone_size: NA
v_call: TRBV4-1
d_call: TRBD2
cdr3_nt: TGCGCCAGCAGCCAGGGACTAGCGGGACCCCCCGCCGCCCAAGAGACCCAGTACTTC
cdr3_aa: CASSQGLAGPPAAQETQYF

j_call: TRBJ1-2
clone_size: NA
v_call: TRBV19
d_call: TRBD1
cdr3_nt: TGTGCCAGTAGTACCCGGACAGGGCGGGGCGGTGGCTACACCTTC
cdr3_aa: CASSTRTGRGGGYTF

j_call: TRBJ2-2
clone_size: many
v_call: TRBV20-1
d_call: NA
cdr3_nt: TGCAGTGCTAGACCCTGGGGATTGACGAACACCGGGGAGCTGTTTTTT
cdr3_aa: CSARPWGLTNTGELFF

j_call: TRBJ2-3
clone_size: many
v_call: TRBV20-1
d_call: TRBD2
cdr3_nt: TGCAGTGCATCCGGGACTAGCGCGTCAGATACGCAGTATTTT
cdr3_aa: CSASGTSASDTQYF

j_call: TRBJ1-1
clone_size: many
v_call: TRBV12-3/TRBV12-4
d_call: TRBD1
cdr3_nt: TGTGCCAGCAGTTTACACCGCGGACAGGGGAGGACTGAAGCTTTCTTT
cdr3_aa: CASSLHRGQGRTEAFF

j_call: TRBJ1-5
clone_size: many
v_call: TRBV2
d_call: NA
cdr3_nt: TGTGCCAGCAGTGAATCAACCAGAGATCAGCCCCAGCATTTT
cdr3_aa: CASSESTRDQPQHF

j_call: TRBJ2-3
clone_size: many
v_call: TRBV7-9
d_call: NA
cdr3_nt: TGTGCCAGCAGCTTAGGCCTTCAACTCACAGATACGCAGTATTTT
cdr3_aa: CASSLGLQLTDTQYF

j_call: TRBJ2-1
clone_size: many
v_call: TRBV12-3/TRBV12-4
d_call: NA
cdr3_nt: TGTGCCAGCAGTTCTATAACCGGTGAGCAGTTCTTC
cdr3_aa: CASSSITGEQFF

j_call: TRBJ2-7
clone_size: many
v_call: TRBV27
d_call: NA
cdr3_nt: TGTGCCAGCGCCTCTCCCTACGAGCAGTACTTC
cdr3_aa: CASASPYEQYF

j_call: TRBJ1-2
clone_size: many
v_call: TRBV6-1
d_call: NA
cdr3_nt: TGTGCCAGCAGACCATACAGGGAAGCCTATGGCTACACCTTC
cdr3_aa: CASRPYREAYGYTF

j_call: TRBJ2-1
clone_size: NA
v_call: TRBV5-8
d_call: NA
cdr3_nt: TGTGCCAGCAGCGGACCGGGACTTAACTACAATGAGCAGTTCTTC
cdr3_aa: CASSGPGLNYNEQFF

j_call: TRBJ2-1
clone_size: NA
v_call: TRBV11-2
d_call: NA
cdr3_nt: TGTGCCAGCAGCCCTAGATTTGAGCAGTTCTTC
cdr3_aa: CASSPRFEQFF

j_call: TRBJ2-7
clone_size: many
v_call: TRBV30
d_call: NA
cdr3_nt: TGTGCCTGGAGGCGCGGGACCTACGAGCAGTACTTC
cdr3_aa: CAWRRGTYEQYF

j_call: TRBJ2-7
clone_size: NA
v_call: TRBV27
d_call: NA
cdr3_nt: TGTGCCAGCAGTCCGTTAGCGGTAACCTACGAGCAGTACTTC
cdr3_aa: CASSPLAVTYEQYF

j_call: TRBJ2-5
clone_size: NA
v_call: TRBV11-2
d_call: TRBD2
cdr3_nt: TGTGCCAGCAGCCTCGGACTAGCGGAACAAGAGACCCAGTACTTC
cdr3_aa: CASSLGLAEQETQYF

j_call: TRBJ1-3
clone_size: NA
v_call: TRBV30
d_call: NA
cdr3_nt: TGTGCCTGTTACAGGGTGGGAAACACCATATATTTT
cdr3_aa: CACYRVGNTIYF

j_call: TRBJ2-5
clone_size: many
v_call: TRBV28
d_call: NA
cdr3_nt: TGTGCCAGCAGGGGACACAATCTTCAAGAGACCCAGTACTTC
cdr3_aa: CASRGHNLQETQYF

j_call: TRBJ1-5
clone_size: many
v_call: TRBV6-1
d_call: TRBD1
cdr3_nt: TGTGCCAGCAGTCGGACAGGTTTCGATCAGCCCCAGCATTTT
cdr3_aa: CASSRTGFDQPQHF

j_call: TRBJ2-3
clone_size: many
v_call: TRBV2
d_call: TRBD2
cdr3_nt: TGTGCCAGCAGGGGAAGCGGGAGAGGTACAGATACGCAGTATTTT
cdr3_aa: CASRGSGRGTDTQYF

j_call: TRBJ2-1
clone_size: NA
v_call: TRBV5-1
d_call: TRBD2
cdr3_nt: TGCGCCAGCAGCACAGGGACTAGCGGGTCTAGTGAGCAGTTCTTC
cdr3_aa: CASSTGTSGSSEQFF

j_call: TRBJ2-1
clone_size: NA
v_call: TRBV18
d_call: TRBD2
cdr3_nt: TGTGCCAGCTCCAGGACTAGCGGCAACAATGAGCAGTTCTTC
cdr3_aa: CASSRTSGNNEQFF

j_call: TRBJ1-4
clone_size: many
v_call: TRBV2
d_call: TRBD1
cdr3_nt: TGTGCCAGCAGGGGTCGGGACAGACGAAATGAAAAACTGTTTTTT
cdr3_aa: CASRGRDRRNEKLFF

j_call: TRBJ2-2
clone_size: many
v_call: TRBV3-1
d_call: NA
cdr3_nt: TGTGCCAGCAGCCAAGATCTGACCGGGGAGCTGTTTTTT
cdr3_aa: CASSQDLTGELFF

j_call: TRBJ2-3
clone_size: many
v_call: TRBV12-3/TRBV12-4
d_call: TRBD2
cdr3_nt: TGTGCCAGCAGTTTAGGAGGGGCGGGGGTGCCCTCGGATACGCAGTATTTT
cdr3_aa: CASSLGGAGVPSDTQYF

j_call: TRBJ2-6
clone_size: few
v_call: TRBV5-1
d_call: NA
cdr3_nt: TGCGCCAGCAGCTTTGGACTGACCTCTGGGGCCAACGTCCTGACTTTC
cdr3_aa: CASSFGLTSGANVLTF

j_call: TRBJ1-4
clone_size: NA
v_call: TRBV20-1
d_call: TRBD1
cdr3_nt: TGCAGTGCCTCGGACAGGCACCAAGAAAAACTGTTTTTT
cdr3_aa: CSASDRHQEKLFF

j_call: TRBJ2-5
clone_size: many
v_call: TRBV20-1
d_call: TRBD2
cdr3_nt: TGCAGTGCGAGCCCGGGGGGGGAGACCCAGTACTTC
cdr3_aa: CSASPGGETQYF

j_call: TRBJ2-7
clone_size: many
v_call: TRBV20-1
d_call: TRBD2
cdr3_nt: TGCAGTGCTAGTAAGCGGGAGGGATCCTACGAGCAGTACTTC
cdr3_aa: CSASKREGSYEQYF

j_call: TRBJ2-1
clone_size: many
v_call: TRBV12-3/TRBV12-4
d_call: TRBD2
cdr3_nt: TGTGCCAGCAGTTCCCCCCCACTAGCGGGAGGGTATAATGAGCAGTTCTTC
cdr3_aa: CASSSPPLAGGYNEQFF

j_call: TRBJ2-1
clone_size: many
v_call: TRBV5-1
d_call: TRBD2
cdr3_nt: TGCGCCAGCAGCTTGGCCGGGACTAGCGCTGGAGAGCAGTTCTTC
cdr3_aa: CASSLAGTSAGEQFF

j_call: TRBJ1-2
clone_size: many
v_call: TRBV11-2
d_call: NA
cdr3_nt: TGTGCCAGCAGCCCCGAAGGGGATGGCTACACCTTC
cdr3_aa: CASSPEGDGYTF

j_call: TRBJ2-1
clone_size: NA
v_call: TRBV13
d_call: NA
cdr3_nt: TGTGCCAGCAGTTTCACAGGGATGTACCAAGAGACCCAGTTCTTC
cdr3_aa: CASSFTGMYQETQFF

j_call: TRBJ2-1
clone_size: few
v_call: TRBV27
d_call: NA
cdr3_nt: TGTGCCAGCTGGGGTGCCCCGGATGAGCAGTTCTTC
cdr3_aa: CASWGAPDEQFF

j_call: TRBJ2-1
clone_size: NA
v_call: TRBV19
d_call: NA
cdr3_nt: TGTGCCAGTAGTATCCGAGGCCCAGGGACGGACAATGAGCAGTTCTTC
cdr3_aa: CASSIRGPGTDNEQFF

j_call: TRBJ2-7
clone_size: NA
v_call: TRBV7-8
d_call: NA
cdr3_nt: TGTGCCAGCAGCTCCGGCCCGAGCTCCTACGAGCGGTACTTC
cdr3_aa: CASSSGPSSYERYF

j_call: TRBJ2-1
clone_size: many
v_call: TRBV12-3/TRBV12-4
d_call: TRBD2
cdr3_nt: TGTGCCAGCAGGAGGACTAGCGGGGCCAGGAATGAGCAGTTCTTC
cdr3_aa: CASRRTSGARNEQFF

j_call: TRBJ1-1
clone_size: many
v_call: TRBV13
d_call: TRBD1
cdr3_nt: TGTGCCAGCAGCTTAAGGGGGCCGAGGAACACTGAAGCTTTCTTT
cdr3_aa: CASSLRGPRNTEAFF

j_call: TRBJ2-3
clone_size: many
v_call: TRBV29-1
d_call: NA
cdr3_nt: TGCAGCACCGCGCCCGGGACTAGCACAGATACGCAGTATTTT
cdr3_aa: CSTAPGTSTDTQYF

j_call: TRBJ2-1
clone_size: NA
v_call: TRBV27
d_call: TRBD2
cdr3_nt: TGTGCCAGCAGTAGGGGCGGGACTAGCGGGAGTCTTGAGCAGTTCTTC
cdr3_aa: CASSRGGTSGSLEQFF

j_call: TRBJ2-3
clone_size: NA
v_call: TRBV28
d_call: NA
cdr3_nt: TGTGCCAGCAGATTATCAATCACAGATACGCAGTATTTT
cdr3_aa: CASRLSITDTQYF

j_call: TRBJ1-1
clone_size: many
v_call: TRBV27
d_call: NA
cdr3_nt: TGTGCCAGCAGTCTCCGAATGAACACTGAAGCTTTCTTT
cdr3_aa: CASSLRMNTEAFF

j_call: TRBJ1-1
clone_size: many
v_call: TRBV28
d_call: NA
cdr3_nt: TGTGCCAGCAGTCCGGCCTCGGTGAACACTGAAGCTTTCTTT
cdr3_aa: CASSPASVNTEAFF

j_call: TRBJ1-6
clone_size: NA
v_call: TRBV7-8
d_call: NA
cdr3_nt: TGTGCCAGCAGCTTAACTCGGCAGAGCTCCTATAATTCACCCCTCCACTTT
cdr3_aa: CASSLTRQSSYNSPLHF

j_call: TRBJ2-7
clone_size: few
v_call: TRBV3-1
d_call: NA
cdr3_nt: TGTGCCAGCAGCCTCCGGACCTACGAGCAGTACTTC
cdr3_aa: CASSLRTYEQYF

j_call: TRBJ1-1
clone_size: NA
v_call: TRBV7-9
d_call: NA
cdr3_nt: TGTGCCAGCAGCTTTTTGTCTGGGTCGAACACTGAAGCTTTCTTT
cdr3_aa: CASSFLSGSNTEAFF

j_call: TRBJ2-3
clone_size: few
v_call: TRBV19
d_call: TRBD2
cdr3_nt: TGTGCCAGTAGTTCCGGGACTAGCGGGAAGGGAGATACGCAGTATTTT
cdr3_aa: CASSSGTSGKGDTQYF

j_call: TRBJ2-3
clone_size: many
v_call: TRBV6-2/TRBV6-3
d_call: NA
cdr3_nt: TGTGCCAGCAGTTACCCCGACATTTTGGGGGGCGGAACAGATACGCAGTATTTT
cdr3_aa: CASSYPDILGGGTDTQYF

j_call: TRBJ1-1
clone_size: few
v_call: TRBV3-1
d_call: NA
cdr3_nt: TGTGCCAGCAGCCACCGGACAGTCATGAACACTGAAGCTTTCTTT
cdr3_aa: CASSHRTVMNTEAFF

j_call: TRBJ2-7
clone_size: many
v_call: TRBV7-7
d_call: TRBD1
cdr3_nt: TGTGCTAGCAGCCGGGGACAGGGCCACGAGCAGTACTTC
cdr3_aa: CASSRGQGHEQYF

j_call: TRBJ1-6
clone_size: many
v_call: TRBV30
d_call: TRBD1
cdr3_nt: TGTGCCTGGAGAACAGGGGGTAATTCACCCCTCCACTTT
cdr3_aa: CAWRTGGNSPLHF